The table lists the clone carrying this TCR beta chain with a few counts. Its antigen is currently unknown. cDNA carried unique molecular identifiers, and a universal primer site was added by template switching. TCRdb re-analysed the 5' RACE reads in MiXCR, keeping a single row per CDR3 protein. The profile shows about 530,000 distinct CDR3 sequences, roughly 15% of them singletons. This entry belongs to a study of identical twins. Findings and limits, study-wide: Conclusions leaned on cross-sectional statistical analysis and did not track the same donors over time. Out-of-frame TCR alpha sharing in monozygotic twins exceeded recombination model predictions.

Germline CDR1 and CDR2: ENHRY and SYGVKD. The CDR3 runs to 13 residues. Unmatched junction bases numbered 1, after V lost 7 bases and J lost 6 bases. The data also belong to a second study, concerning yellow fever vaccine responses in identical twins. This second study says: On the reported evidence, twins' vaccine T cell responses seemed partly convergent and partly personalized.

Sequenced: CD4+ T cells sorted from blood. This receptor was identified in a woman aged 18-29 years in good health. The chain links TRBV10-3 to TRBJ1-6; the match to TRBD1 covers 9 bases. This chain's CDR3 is CAITDRGNSPLHF. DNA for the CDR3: TGTGCCATCACGGACAGGGGTAATTCACCCCTCCACTTT.